The rows below give T cell receptor beta chains drawn from one sample of a study of identical twins. TCRdb re-analysed the 5' RACE reads in MiXCR, keeping a single row per CDR3 protein. The sample shows 450,000 to 500,000 distinct CDR3 sequences, around an eighth of them seen only once. These records were also assigned to another study, of yellow fever vaccine responses in identical twins.

The sample was CD4+ T cells sorted from blood. These receptors came from a woman under 30 in good health. Each CDR3 is given with its conserved first and last residue. D genes are given only for firm matches. Clone size, where shown, is once, few, many, or a class for clones that have expanded.

v_gene,j_gene,len,d_gene,abundance,CDR3nt,CDR3aa
TRBV5-1,TRBJ1-4,14,TRBD1,many,TGCGCCAGCAGCCGAACAGGGGTGGATGAAAAACTGTTTTTT,CASSRTGVDEKLFF
TRBV2,TRBJ1-2,15,NA,NA,TGTGCCAGCAGAAACCCCGTCCTCGACTATTATGGCTACACCTTC,CASRNPVLDYYGYTF
TRBV12-3/TRBV12-4,TRBJ2-2,13,NA,many,TGTGCCAGCAGTTTACAGGGCCCCGGGGAGCTGTTTTTT,CASSLQGPGELFF
TRBV7-3,TRBJ2-1,19,TRBD2,NA,TGTGCCAGCAGCCCTAGGCCGGGACTAGCGGGGGCCTCCTACAATGAGCAGTTCTTC,CASSPRPGLAGASYNEQFF
TRBV29-1,TRBJ2-2,20,TRBD1,few,TGCAGCGTTAAGGGGGAACAACGACAGGGCGAAACTTTAGGGGCCGGGGAGCTGTTTTTT,CSVKGEQRQGETLGAGELFF
TRBV29-1,TRBJ2-3,13,TRBD1,few,TGCAGCGCGACAGGGGGGAGCACAGATACGCAGTATTTT,CSATGGSTDTQYF
TRBV11-3,TRBJ2-1,17,TRBD2,NA,TGTGCCAGCAGCCCCTTTAGGGGAGGGAGCTCCTACAATGAGCAGTTCTTC,CASSPFRGGSSYNEQFF
TRBV15,TRBJ1-4,15,NA,many,TGTGCCACCAGCACCGCAGGGGAGTTTGGTGAAAAACTGTTTTTT,CATSTAGEFGEKLFF
TRBV20-1,TRBJ2-2,14,TRBD1,few,TGCAGTGCTAGAGATTCCAGGGGGTTCGGGGAGCTGTTTTTT,CSARDSRGFGELFF
TRBV11-2,TRBJ2-7,17,TRBD2,NA,TGTGCCAGCAGCTCAATTGGGACTAGCGAGAGCTCCTACGAGCAGTACTTC,CASSSIGTSESSYEQYF
TRBV11-2,TRBJ2-3,14,NA,many,TGTGCCAGCAGCTTGGGCAGGGTTGCAGATACGCAGTATTTT,CASSLGRVADTQYF
TRBV5-1,TRBJ2-4,15,TRBD2,few,TGCGCCAGCAGCAGGACCGGGACTAGGGAAAACATTCAGTACTTC,CASSRTGTRENIQYF
TRBV12-3/TRBV12-4,TRBJ2-7,14,TRBD1,NA,TGTGCCAGCAGTTTAGGGGGACAGTTCTACGAGCAGTACTTC,CASSLGGQFYEQYF
TRBV3-1,TRBJ2-5,15,TRBD1,NA,TGTGCCAGCAGCCTACGGACAGGGTTCTTAGAGACCCAGTACTTC,CASSLRTGFLETQYF
TRBV12-3/TRBV12-4,TRBJ2-5,16,TRBD1,few,TGTGCCAGCAGACAAGACCCCGGACAGGGGGGGGAGACCCAGTACTTC,CASRQDPGQGGETQYF
TRBV29-1,TRBJ2-2,14,TRBD1,NA,TGCAGCGTTGAGAGGGGGCGGAATTCCGGGGAGCTGTTTTTT,CSVERGRNSGELFF
TRBV19,TRBJ2-5,15,TRBD1,NA,TGTGCCAGTAGAGACAGGGGCAGGGGGCCAGAGACCCAGTACTTC,CASRDRGRGPETQYF
TRBV5-1,TRBJ2-3,17,TRBD2,NA,TGCGCCAGCAGCTTAGGTAGCGGGGGGCCAGGCACAGATACGCAGTATTTT,CASSLGSGGPGTDTQYF
TRBV7-2,TRBJ2-3,13,NA,NA,TGTGCCAGCAGCTTGTGGGACCCAGATACGCAGTATTTT,CASSLWDPDTQYF
TRBV7-2,TRBJ2-1,15,NA,NA,TGTGCCAGCAGCCAGGGGGGGACTTTCCACAATGAGCAGTTCTTC,CASSQGGTFHNEQFF
TRBV9,TRBJ2-6,16,TRBD1,NA,TGTGCCAGCAGCGTAACAGGGGGCGGTGGGGCCAACGTCCTGACTTTC,CASSVTGGGGANVLTF
TRBV20-1,TRBJ2-6,15,TRBD2,NA,TGCAGTGCCACTAGCGGCAGTACTGGGGCCAACGTCCTGACTTTC,CSATSGSTGANVLTF
TRBV20-1,TRBJ2-3,15,NA,NA,TGCAGTGCTAGAGATTCTCGGATTGGCACAGATACGCAGTATTTT,CSARDSRIGTDTQYF
TRBV6-1,TRBJ2-3,15,NA,many,TGTGCCAGCAGACAGGTTATTGAGGGCACAGATACGCAGTATTTT,CASRQVIEGTDTQYF